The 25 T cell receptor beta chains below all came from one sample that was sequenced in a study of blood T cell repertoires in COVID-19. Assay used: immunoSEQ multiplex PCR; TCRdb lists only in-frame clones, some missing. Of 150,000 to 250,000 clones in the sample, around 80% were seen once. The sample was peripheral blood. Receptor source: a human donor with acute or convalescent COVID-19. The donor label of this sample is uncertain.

CDR3: CASSSTGTGLYEQYF. DNA for the CDR3: TGTGCCAGCAGCTCCACCGGGACAGGGCTCTACGAGCAGTACTTC. The chain carries TRBV7-6 and TRBJ2-7; 9 bases match TRBD1. After removal of 4 bases from V and 3 bases from J, the junction contained 7 bases not matched to a gene. Germline CDR1 SGHVS, CDR2 FNYEAQ. This CDR3 spans 15 amino acids.

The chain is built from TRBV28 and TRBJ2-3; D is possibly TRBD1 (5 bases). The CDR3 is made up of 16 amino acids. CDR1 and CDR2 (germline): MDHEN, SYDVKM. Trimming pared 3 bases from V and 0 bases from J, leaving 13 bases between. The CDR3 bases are TGTGCCAGCAGTTTGGGTGAAGGGGTTAGCACAGATACGCAGTATTTT. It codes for CASSLGEGVSTDTQYF.

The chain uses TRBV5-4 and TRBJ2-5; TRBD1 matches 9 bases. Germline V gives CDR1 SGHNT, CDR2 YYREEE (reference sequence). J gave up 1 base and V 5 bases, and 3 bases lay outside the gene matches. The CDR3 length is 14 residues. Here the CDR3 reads CASSRDRAQETQYF. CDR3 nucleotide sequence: TGTGCCAGCAGTAGGGACAGGGCCCAAGAGACCCAGTACTTC.

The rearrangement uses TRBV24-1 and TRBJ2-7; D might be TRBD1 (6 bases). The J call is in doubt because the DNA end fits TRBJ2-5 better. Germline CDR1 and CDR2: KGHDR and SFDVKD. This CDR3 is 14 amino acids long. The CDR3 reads CATSPGHSQETQYF. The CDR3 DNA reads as TGTGCCACCAGTCCGGGACACTCCCAAGAGACCCAGTACTTC.

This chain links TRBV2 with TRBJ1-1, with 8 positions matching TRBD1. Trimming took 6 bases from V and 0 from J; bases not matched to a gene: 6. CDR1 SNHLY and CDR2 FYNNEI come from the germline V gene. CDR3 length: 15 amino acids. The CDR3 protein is CASRDGQGVNTEAFF. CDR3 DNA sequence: TGTGCCAGCAGGGATGGACAGGGAGTGAACACTGAAGCTTTCTTT. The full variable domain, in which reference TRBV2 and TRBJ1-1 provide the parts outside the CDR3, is EPEVTQTPSHQVTQMGQEVILRCVPISNHLYFYWYRQILGQKVEFLVSFYNNEISEKSEIFDDQFSVERPDGSNFTLKIRSTKLEDSAMYFCASRDGQGVNTEAFFGQGTRLTVV.

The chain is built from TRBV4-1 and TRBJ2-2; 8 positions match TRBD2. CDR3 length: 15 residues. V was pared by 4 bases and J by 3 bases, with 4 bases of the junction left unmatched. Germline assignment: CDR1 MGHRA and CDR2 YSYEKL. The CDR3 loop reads CASSPGLEDTGELFF. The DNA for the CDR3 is TGCGCCAGCAGCCCGGGACTAGAGGACACCGGGGAGCTGTTTTTT.

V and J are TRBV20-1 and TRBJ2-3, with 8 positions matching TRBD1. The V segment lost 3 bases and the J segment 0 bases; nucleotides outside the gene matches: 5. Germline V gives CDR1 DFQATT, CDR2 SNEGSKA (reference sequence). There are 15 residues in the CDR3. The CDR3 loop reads CSASSRGRSTDTQYF. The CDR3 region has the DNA TGCAGTGCTAGTTCCAGGGGGCGAAGCACAGATACGCAGTATTTT.

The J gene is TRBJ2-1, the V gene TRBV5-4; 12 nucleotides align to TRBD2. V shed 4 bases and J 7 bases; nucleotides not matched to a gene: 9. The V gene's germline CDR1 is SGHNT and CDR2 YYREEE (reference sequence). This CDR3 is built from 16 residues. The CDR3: CASSTTTSGSRNEQFF. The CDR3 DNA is TGTGCCAGCAGCACGACGACTAGCGGGAGTCGGAATGAGCAGTTCTTC.

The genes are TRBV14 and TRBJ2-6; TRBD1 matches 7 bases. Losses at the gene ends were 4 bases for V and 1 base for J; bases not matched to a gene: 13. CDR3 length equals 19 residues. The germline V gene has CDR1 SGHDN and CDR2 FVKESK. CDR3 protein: CASSPGGRWIGSGANVLTF. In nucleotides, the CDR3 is TGTGCCAGCAGCCCAGGGGGACGGTGGATAGGGTCTGGGGCCAACGTCCTGACTTTC.

The CDR3 spells CASRPGQDSYNSPLHF. The CDR3 nucleotides read TGTGCCAGTAGACCGGGACAGGACTCCTATAATTCACCCCTCCACTTT. This sequence joins TRBV19 and TRBJ1-6; 8 nucleotides match TRBD1. The CDR3 has 16 residues. Germline V gene data show CDR1 as LNHDA and CDR2 as SQIVND (reference sequence). J lost 0 bases, V lost 6 bases, and 4 bases had no gene match.

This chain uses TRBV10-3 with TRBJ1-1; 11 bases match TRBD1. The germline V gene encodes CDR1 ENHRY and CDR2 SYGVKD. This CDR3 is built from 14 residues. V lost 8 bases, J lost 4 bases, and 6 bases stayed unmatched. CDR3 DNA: TGTGCCATCGGGGGACAGGGGGTGGGCACTGAAGCTTTCTTT. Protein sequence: CAIGGQGVGTEAFF.

The CDR3 sequence: CASSLVSGAAANEQYF. The CDR3 nucleotides are TGTGCCAGCAGCTTAGTCTCGGGTGCGGCCGCCAACGAGCAGTACTTC. V is TRBV7-2 and J is TRBJ2-7; D is uncertain. Germline lookup yields CDR1 SGHTA and CDR2 FQGNSA. The CDR3 has 16 amino acids. V lost 1 base, J lost 5 bases, and 18 bases lay in between.

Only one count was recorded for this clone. The CDR3 DNA is TGTGCCAGCAGCCAATTGTTGAGGCAGTCGACTTTCTTT. It codes for CASSQLLRQSTFF. The chain links TRBV3-1 (or the pseudogene TRBV3-2) to TRBJ1-1; no clear D gene. CDR1 is LGHDT and CDR2 is YNNKEL in the germline V gene (reference sequence). V lost 2 bases to trimming and J lost 12 bases, with 16 bases between them. This CDR3 region has 13 residues.

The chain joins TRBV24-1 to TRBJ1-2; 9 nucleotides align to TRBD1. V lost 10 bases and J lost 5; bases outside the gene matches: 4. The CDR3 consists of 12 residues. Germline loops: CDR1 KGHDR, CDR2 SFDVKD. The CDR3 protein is CATSQGAYGYTF. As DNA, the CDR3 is TGTGCCACTTCACAGGGGGCGTATGGCTACACCTTC.

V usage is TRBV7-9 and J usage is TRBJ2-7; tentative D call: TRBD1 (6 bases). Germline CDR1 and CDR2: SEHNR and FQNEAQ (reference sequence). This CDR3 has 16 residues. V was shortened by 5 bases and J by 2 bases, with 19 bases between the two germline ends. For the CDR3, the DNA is TGTGCCAGCAGCCCCCCCCAGGGCAGGGGAGCCTACGAGCAGTACTTC. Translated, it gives CASSPPQGRGAYEQYF.

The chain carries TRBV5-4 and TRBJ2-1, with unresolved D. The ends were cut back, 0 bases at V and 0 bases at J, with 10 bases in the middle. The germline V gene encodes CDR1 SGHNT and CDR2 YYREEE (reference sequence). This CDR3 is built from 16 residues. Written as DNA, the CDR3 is TGTGCCAGCAGCTTGGTCCTTGCGGCCTCCTACAATGAGCAGTTCTTC. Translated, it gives CASSLVLAASYNEQFF.

CDR3 residues: CASSFRLAGVSTFSTDTQYF. CDR3 nucleotides: TGTGCCAGCAGTTTTCGGCTAGCGGGAGTATCGACTTTTAGCACAGATACGCAGTATTTT. The chain combines TRBV27 with TRBJ2-3, with 10 positions matching TRBD2. The junction had 15 bases not matched to a gene; V was cut back by 3 bases and J by 0 bases. The CDR3 is 20 amino acids. CDR1 MNHEY and CDR2 SMNVEV come from the germline V gene (reference sequence).

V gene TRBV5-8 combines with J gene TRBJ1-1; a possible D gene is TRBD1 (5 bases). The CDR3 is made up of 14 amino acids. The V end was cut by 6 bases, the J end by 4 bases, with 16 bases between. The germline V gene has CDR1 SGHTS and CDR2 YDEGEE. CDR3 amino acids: CASTRGFGGTEAFF. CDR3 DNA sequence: TGTGCCAGCACCCGGGGGTTTGGGGGCACTGAAGCTTTCTTT.

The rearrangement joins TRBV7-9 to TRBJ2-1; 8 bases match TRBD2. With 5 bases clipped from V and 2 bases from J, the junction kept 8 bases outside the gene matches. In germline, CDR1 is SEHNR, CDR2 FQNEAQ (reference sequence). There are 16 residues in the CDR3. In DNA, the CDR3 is TGTGCCAGCAGCGCCTGGACTAGCCGCGCCTACAATGAGCAGTTCTTC. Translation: CASSAWTSRAYNEQFF.

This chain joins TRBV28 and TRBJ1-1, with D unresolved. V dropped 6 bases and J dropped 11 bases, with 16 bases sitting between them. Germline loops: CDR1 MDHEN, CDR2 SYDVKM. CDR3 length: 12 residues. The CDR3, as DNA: TGTGCCAGCAGGACTGGCACGGGAAGGGCTTTCTTT. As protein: CASRTGTGRAFF.

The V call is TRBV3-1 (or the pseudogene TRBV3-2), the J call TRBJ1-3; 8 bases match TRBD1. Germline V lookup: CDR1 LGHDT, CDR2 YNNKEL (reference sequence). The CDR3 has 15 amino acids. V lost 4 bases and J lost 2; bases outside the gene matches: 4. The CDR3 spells CASSPTGGPGNTIYF. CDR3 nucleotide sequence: TGTGCCAGCAGCCCTACAGGGGGTCCTGGAAACACCATATATTTT.

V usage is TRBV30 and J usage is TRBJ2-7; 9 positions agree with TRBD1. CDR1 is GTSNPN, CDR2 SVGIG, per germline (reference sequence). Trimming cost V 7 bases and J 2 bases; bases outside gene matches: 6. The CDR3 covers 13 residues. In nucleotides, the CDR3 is TGTGCCTTGGGGACAGGGCCAACCTACGAGCAGTACTTC. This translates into CALGTGPTYEQYF.

The CDR3: CASSVAMGSGRNEQFF. CDR3 nucleotides: TGTGCCAGCAGCGTAGCTATGGGTAGCGGGAGGAATGAGCAGTTCTTC. The chain carries TRBV9 and TRBJ2-1; 10 positions agree with TRBD2. J lost 7 bases, V lost 0 bases, and 7 bases had no gene match. Per the germline V gene, CDR1 is SGDLS and CDR2 is YYNGEE. The CDR3 is 16 amino acids.

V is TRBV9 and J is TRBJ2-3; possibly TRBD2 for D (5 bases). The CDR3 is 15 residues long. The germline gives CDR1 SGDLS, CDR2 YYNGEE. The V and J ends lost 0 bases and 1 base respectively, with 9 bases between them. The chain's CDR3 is CASSVALGGTDTQYF. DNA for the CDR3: TGTGCCAGCAGCGTAGCTCTCGGGGGCACAGATACGCAGTATTTT.

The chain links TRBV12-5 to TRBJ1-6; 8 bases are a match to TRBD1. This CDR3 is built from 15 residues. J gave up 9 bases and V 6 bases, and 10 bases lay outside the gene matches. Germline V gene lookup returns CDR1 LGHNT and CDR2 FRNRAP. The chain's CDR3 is CASGRGQGASSPLHF. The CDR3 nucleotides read TGTGCTAGTGGCCGGGGGCAGGGGGCGAGTTCACCCCTCCACTTT. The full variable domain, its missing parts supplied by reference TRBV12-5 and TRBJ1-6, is DARVTQTPRHKVTEMGQEVTMRCQPILGHNTVFWYRQTMMQGLELLAYFRNRAPLDDSGMPKDRFSAEMPDATLATLKIQPSEPRDSAVYFCASGRGQGASSPLHFGNGTRLTVT.